The T cell receptor beta chain described here comes from a study of human T cells and chemical hapten exposure. The V gene lost 4 bases and the J gene lost 4 bases, with 13 bases spanning the gap. The germline V gene has CDR1 LGHDT and CDR2 YNNKEL (reference sequence). CDR3 length equals 15 residues. The sample's time point: patch test 2, 6 weeks after DPC sensitization. Indicated treatment: therapeutic diphenylcyclopropenone sensitization with weekly scalp DPC. One entry per CDR3 protein results from TCRdb running MiXCR on the RACE reads. In the table there are over 130,000 distinct CDR3 sequences, approximately 12% of which are singletons. There are many counts of this clonotype. Its specificity is unknown. Whole-study findings and limits: Counts of expanded TCRs (at PT1) showed a positive correlation with patch test score.

The receptor comes from a woman in her forties or fifties with alopecia areata. Some clones in this sample may be carry-over from other donors' samples. This material consisted of whole blood, taken in connection with sensitization to the hapten diphenylcyclopropenone (DPC). The chain joins TRBV3-1 to TRBJ2-2; D possibly corresponds to TRBD2 (5 bases). CDR3: CASSPLRGSTGELFF. In DNA form, the CDR3 reads TGTGCCAGCAGCCCCCTACGGGGATCCACCGGGGAGCTGTTTTTT.